Following are 22 T cell receptor beta chains from one sample sequenced in a study of vaccination effects on CD4 cells after COVID-19. Here immunoSEQ multiplex PCR was the method, and the copy in TCRdb shows in-frame clones only, minus some. The repertoire consists of around 40,000 clones, with around 70% occurring once and the leading ten covering roughly 30%. Antigen-specific CD4+ T cells were expanded (with viral peptide pools) by the ViraFEST assay ahead of sequencing. Culturing for around eleven days preceded CD4+ T cell isolation. The infection with SARS-CoV-2 (confirmed by PCR) occurred in this person between March and December 2020. These TCRs are of unknown antigen specificity. The material was CD4+ T cells from PBMCs cultured with a peptide pool, obtained before COVID-19 vaccination. Receptor source: a human donor who had a prior SARS-CoV-2 infection.

This clone was counted a single time. The chain has TRBV24-1 and TRBJ2-2; maybe TRBD1 (6 bases). The CDR3 length is 15 residues. V dropped 3 bases and J dropped 1 base, with 8 bases sitting between them. CDR1 KGHDR and CDR2 SFDVKD come from the germline V gene. The CDR3: CATSDTGKNTGELFF. CDR3 coding DNA: TGTGCCACCAGTGATACAGGGAAGAACACCGGGGAGCTGTTTTTT.

This clone was counted ten times or more. V and J are TRBV9 and TRBJ2-3; TRBD1 matches 8 bases. Germline lookup yields CDR1 SGDLS and CDR2 YYNGEE. V dropped 4 bases and J dropped 2; count of bases not matched to a gene: 6. The CDR3 is 15 residues long. This chain's CDR3 is CASSYRQGATDTQYF. In nucleotides, the CDR3 is TGTGCCAGCAGCTACCGGCAGGGGGCCACAGATACGCAGTATTTT.

V gene TRBV7-2 combines with J gene TRBJ2-7; a possible D gene is TRBD2 (6 bases). Germline lookup yields CDR1 SGHTA and CDR2 FQGNSA. V gave up 5 bases and J gave up 2 bases, with 13 bases separating them. CDR3 length: 14 amino acids. The CDR3 is CASSNSGATYEQYF. The CDR3 region has the DNA TGTGCCAGCAGCAATAGCGGAGCTACCTACGAGCAGTACTTC.

The chain combines TRBV18 with TRBJ2-5; no clear D gene. Germline V gives CDR1 KGHSH, CDR2 LQKENI. V was shortened by 1 base and J by 3 bases, with 0 bases between the two germline ends. CDR3 length: 11 residues. The CDR3 loop is CASSPQETQYF. The CDR3 bases are TGTGCCAGCTCACCACAAGAGACCCAGTACTTC.

The chain has TRBV18 and TRBJ1-5; D might be TRBD1 (6 bases). V was pared by 4 bases and J by 0 bases, with 16 bases between. This CDR3 region has 17 residues. In germline, CDR1 is KGHSH, CDR2 LQKENI. CDR3 amino acids: CASSRNPGHNSNQPQHF. CDR3 DNA: TGTGCCAGCTCACGAAATCCGGGACACAATAGCAATCAGCCCCAGCATTTT.

V usage is TRBV10-3 and J usage is TRBJ2-5; D remains ambiguous. The length of the CDR3 is 14 residues. Germline-derived CDR1 and CDR2 are ENHRY and SYGVKD. Deletions cut 0 bases from V and 5 bases from J, with 10 bases between. The CDR3 region has the DNA TGTGCCATCAGTGAGTCGGGGAATGGGGAGACCCAGTACTTC. It translates to CAISESGNGETQYF.

The chain links TRBV5-3 to TRBJ2-6; D not resolved. TRBV5-3 is classed as an ORF, of uncertain function. The CDR3 is made up of 15 amino acids. V was clipped by 3 bases and J by 0 bases, with 7 bases between them. DNA of the CDR3: TGTGCCAGAAGCTGGTGGGACTCTGGGGCCAACGTCCTGACTTTC. Its protein product is CARSWWDSGANVLTF.

The genes are TRBV5-1 and TRBJ1-1; TRBD1 is a possible D gene (6 bases). This CDR3 contains 16 residues. The germline V gene encodes CDR1 SGHRS and CDR2 YFSETQ. Between the trimmed V and J ends, which lost 5 bases and 0 bases, there was a span of 17 bases. For the CDR3, the DNA is TGCGCCAGCAGTCGGAAGGGGAGGGGGATGAACACTGAAGCTTTCTTT. Protein: CASSRKGRGMNTEAFF.

V is TRBV5-1 and J is TRBJ2-2; D is unresolved. The ends were cut back, 0 bases at V and 0 bases at J, with 12 bases in the middle. Germline CDR1 reads SGHRS; CDR2 reads YFSETQ. CDR3 size: 17 residues. The CDR3 DNA is TGCGCCAGCAGCTTGGGCCCACTCAGCTCGAACACCGGGGAGCTGTTTTTT. The encoded protein is CASSLGPLSSNTGELFF.

The rearrangement links TRBV6-4 to TRBJ2-3; TRBD1 might be the D (5 bases). CDR3 length: 15 amino acids. Trimming took 8 bases from V and 2 from J, leaving 17 bases between them. Looked up from germline, CDR1 is MRHNA and CDR2 is SNTAGT. Here the CDR3 reads CASAKNQGATDTQYF. The CDR3 DNA reads TGTGCCAGCGCGAAGAATCAGGGCGCCACAGATACGCAGTATTTT.

The rearrangement links TRBV7-2 to TRBJ2-7; 7 bases are a match to TRBD2. Germline loops: CDR1 SGHTA, CDR2 FQGNSA. Losses at the gene ends were 5 bases for V and 4 bases for J; bases not matched to a gene: 8. The CDR3 length is 14 residues. The CDR3 is CASSPDPGGYEQYF. As DNA, the CDR3 is TGTGCCAGCAGCCCGGATCCGGGGGGATACGAGCAGTACTTC.

The V and J genes are TRBV15 and TRBJ2-2; D possibly corresponds to TRBD2 (6 bases). Between the trimmed V and J ends, which lost 0 bases and 4 bases, there was a span of 12 bases. CDR1 is LNHNV and CDR2 is YYDKDF in the germline V gene (reference sequence). The CDR3 loop spans 16 amino acids. DNA of the CDR3: TGTGCCACCAGCAGAGATTGGGGTAGCGGCACCGGGGAGCTGTTTTTT. It specifies CATSRDWGSGTGELFF.

The V gene is TRBV15, the J gene TRBJ2-1, with D possibly being TRBD2 (6 bases). Germline CDR1 is LNHNV and CDR2 is YYDKDF (reference sequence). The V end was cut by 1 base, the J end by 4 bases, with 17 bases between. The CDR3 loop spans 17 amino acids. CDR3 nucleotide sequence: TGTGCCACCAGCAGAGGGCTAAGGGGACTCCAATACAATGAGCAGTTCTTC. Residues: CATSRGLRGLQYNEQFF.

V gene TRBV7-6 combines with J gene TRBJ1-3; tentatively, D is TRBD1 (6 bases). This CDR3 is built from 17 residues. V was clipped by 3 bases and J by 0 bases, with 15 bases between them. Looked up from germline, CDR1 is SGHVS and CDR2 is FNYEAQ. Written as DNA, the CDR3 is TGTGCCAGCAGCTTTGCGAACAGGGCAGGCTCTGGAAACACCATATATTTT. It specifies CASSFANRAGSGNTIYF.

This clone has a single count. The chain couples TRBV7-2 to TRBJ2-2; D gene uncertain. CDR1 is SGHTA, CDR2 FQGNSA, per germline. There are 14 residues in the CDR3. Between the trimmed V and J ends, which lost 0 bases and 4 bases, there was a span of 6 bases. The CDR3 coding sequence is TGTGCCAGCAGCTTAGCCCTTCGCACCGGGGAGCTGTTTTTT. It translates to CASSLALRTGELFF.

This clone was detected a few times. The J gene is TRBJ1-6, the V gene TRBV6-5; a weak D match, TRBD1 (5 bases). V was trimmed by 5 bases and J by 10 bases, leaving 15 bases between them. Per the germline V gene, CDR1 is MNHEY and CDR2 is SVGAGI. The CDR3 contains 14 residues. The CDR3 sequence is CASSSTGSRSPLHF. The DNA of the CDR3 is TGTGCCAGCAGTAGTACAGGTTCGCGGTCACCCCTCCACTTT.

This sequence joins TRBV5-4 and TRBJ2-2, with D possibly TRBD2 on 6 matching bases. V dropped 4 bases and J dropped 2 bases, with 12 bases sitting between them. Germline V CDR1 and CDR2: SGHNT, YYREEE (reference sequence). This CDR3 is built from 15 residues. Written as DNA, the CDR3 is TGTGCCAGCAGCCTAGCGACTCGTAACACCGGGGAGCTGTTTTTT. Protein: CASSLATRNTGELFF.

This clone was observed a few times. This sequence joins TRBV5-8 and TRBJ2-2, with 7 bases aligning to TRBD1. V gave up 3 bases and J gave up 4 bases; unmatched junction bases: 9. CDR3 length: 16 residues. Germline V gene sequence: CDR1 SGHTS, CDR2 YDEGEE. This chain's CDR3 is CASSSGTDYSTGELFF. In nucleotides, the CDR3 is TGTGCCAGCAGCTCAGGGACAGACTACTCCACCGGGGAGCTGTTTTTT.

The chain employs TRBV9 and TRBJ1-2; no definite D call. This CDR3 comprises 12 residues. Germline lookup yields CDR1 SGDLS and CDR2 YYNGEE. V was shortened by 0 bases and J by 5 bases, with 5 bases between the two germline ends. For the CDR3, the DNA is TGTGCCAGCAGCGTAGGTGGGTATGGCTACACCTTC. Its translation is CASSVGGYGYTF.

This chain joins TRBV5-3 and TRBJ2-2; a weak D match, TRBD2 (6 bases). TRBV5-3 is assigned to the ORF class and has an uncertain function. V dropped 4 bases and J dropped 5 bases, with 21 bases sitting between them. This CDR3 is built from 17 residues. The CDR3 loop is CARSEGGSRLVTGELFF. In DNA, the CDR3 is TGTGCCAGAAGCGAGGGTGGATCGAGACTAGTTACCGGGGAGCTGTTTTTT.

The chain has TRBV11-2 and TRBJ2-7; no clear D gene. The CDR3 is 11 amino acids. Trimming removed 5 bases at V and 6 bases at J, with 8 bases between. The germline V gene has CDR1 SGHAT and CDR2 FQNNGV. DNA of the CDR3: TGTGCCAGCAGCCGAGGCGGCGAGCAGTACTTC. Its translation: CASSRGGEQYF.

This clone was picked up a small number of times. The V gene is TRBV7-9, the J gene TRBJ1-2; D remains ambiguous. Trimming shortened V by 1 base and J by 10 bases, and 7 bases separated the two germline ends. The CDR3 is 11 residues long. The germline V gene encodes CDR1 SEHNR and CDR2 FQNEAQ (reference sequence). DNA for the CDR3: TGTGCCAGCAGCTTAGTAGGACCCTACACCTTC. Protein sequence: CASSLVGPYTF.